This is a list of T cell receptor beta chains from one sample in a study of cytomegalovirus exposure and HLA in healthy donors. Libraries were prepared by immunoSEQ multiplex PCR; TCRdb keeps only in-frame clonotypes and omits some of them. The sample holds some 78,000 clones, 90% to 97% seen once. Sequences were obtained from PBMCs. The receptors were gathered from a man aged 18 to 35 in good health and CMV-seropositive. CDR3s include the opening cysteine and the closing phenylalanine or tryptophan. D genes are given only for firm matches. Only part of the rows carry a size: once, few, many, or a class if the clone is expanded.

clone_size,d_call,v_call,j_call,cdr3_aa,cdr3_nt
-,-,TRBV7-3,TRBJ2-5,CASSLTGTNQETQYF,TGTGCCAGCAGCCTTACCGGGACAAATCAAGAGACCCAGTACTTC
-,TRBD1,TRBV4-1,TRBJ1-1,CASSLPQGGMNTEAFF,TGCGCCAGCAGCCTCCCCCAGGGGGGCATGAACACTGAAGCTTTCTTT
-,TRBD2,TRBV15,TRBJ2-1,CATSRGASGIYNEQFF,TGTGCCACCAGCAGAGGGGCTAGCGGGATCTACAATGAGCAGTTCTTC
-,-,TRBV28,TRBJ1-4,CASSLAQVGGEKLFF,TGTGCCAGCAGTTTGGCCCAAGTGGGCGGGGAAAAACTGTTTTTT
-,TRBD1,TRBV18,TRBJ1-1,CASSPGTGQVTEAFF,TGTGCCAGCTCACCTGGTACTGGACAGGTCACTGAAGCTTTCTTT
-,-,TRBV28,TRBJ2-1,CASTLRGNEQFF,TGTGCCAGCACCCTGAGGGGGAATGAGCAGTTCTTC
-,TRBD1,TRBV5-4,TRBJ1-1,CASSEGQGDTEAFF,TGTGCCAGCAGCGAGGGACAGGGGGACACTGAAGCTTTCTTT
-,TRBD2,TRBV7-3,TRBJ2-3,CASSIPRGGWGLAGDTQYF,TGTGCCAGCAGCATCCCCCGGGGGGGTTGGGGACTAGCGGGAGATACGCAGTATTTT
-,-,TRBV11-2,TRBJ1-1,CASSLRTFDTEAFF,TGTGCCAGCAGCTTACGGACATTTGACACTGAAGCTTTCTTT
-,TRBD1,TRBV6-5,TRBJ1-2,CASRTDRGPGYGYTF,TGTGCCAGCAGGACCGACAGGGGCCCAGGATATGGCTACACCTTC
-,-,TRBV15,TRBJ2-3,CATSRRRGTDTQYF,TGTGCCACCAGCAGACGCCGGGGAACAGATACGCAGTATTTT
-,-,TRBV21-1,TRBJ2-3,CASSKVRTSGYPFSTDTQYF,TGTGCCAGCAGCAAAGTTCGGACTAGCGGGTATCCATTCAGCACAGATACGCAGTATTTT
once,-,TRBV5-4,TRBJ1-2,CASSFRGSNYGYTF,TGTGCCAGCAGCTTCCGGGGGTCTAACTATGGCTACACCTTC
once,-,TRBV28,TRBJ1-3,CASSSPHQAHGNTIYF,TGTGCCAGCAGCTCCCCCCATCAGGCTCACGGAAACACCATATATTTT
once,TRBD1,TRBV28,TRBJ1-5,CASSFGTGSPQPQHF,TGTGCCAGCAGTTTCGGGACAGGGTCTCCTCAGCCCCAGCATTTT
-,TRBD2,TRBV28,TRBJ2-3,CASSPRWTTSGTSTDTQYF,TGTGCCAGCAGTCCACGGTGGACGACTAGCGGGACTAGCACAGATACGCAGTATTTT
-,-,TRBV12-5,TRBJ1-2,CASGLVLGGSSGYTF,TGTGCTAGTGGTTTGGTACTCGGGGGATCGTCTGGCTACACCTTC
-,-,TRBV6-1,TRBJ2-7,CASSERSSYEQYF,TGTGCCAGCAGTGAAAGGAGCTCCTACGAGCAGTACTTC
-,TRBD1,TRBV14,TRBJ2-5,CASSQGGQSQYF,TGTGCCAGCAGCCAAGGGGGACAGTCCCAGTACTTC
-,-,TRBV28,TRBJ2-7,CASSLGQIYEQYF,TGTGCCAGCAGTCTGGGACAAATCTACGAGCAGTACTTC
once,-,TRBV2,TRBJ2-5,CASSYQVGETQYF,TGTGCCAGCAGTTATCAGGTCGGAGAGACCCAGTACTTC
-,-,TRBV18,TRBJ2-3,CASSPTGQYGADTQYF,TGTGCCAGCTCACCAACTGGACAGTACGGGGCAGATACGCAGTATTTT
-,TRBD1,TRBV5-1,TRBJ1-1,CASSLRQGGTLNTEAFF,TGCGCCAGCAGCTTGCGGCAGGGGGGAACCTTGAACACTGAAGCTTTCTTT
-,TRBD2,TRBV11-3,TRBJ2-1,CASSPASGMSEQFF,TGTGCCAGCAGCCCGGCTAGCGGGATGAGTGAGCAGTTCTTC
-,TRBD2,TRBV6-6,TRBJ2-7,CASSYSAGDHSYEQYF,TGTGCCAGCAGTTACTCAGCGGGAGACCACTCCTACGAGCAGTACTTC
-,-,TRBV7-7,TRBJ2-2,CASSPSGSGGELFF,TGTGCTAGCAGCCCGAGCGGCTCGGGCGGGGAGCTGTTTTTT
-,TRBD1,TRBV18,TRBJ2-7,CASSPEKSGTGRFSYEQYF,TGTGCCAGCTCACCAGAGAAATCCGGGACAGGGAGGTTTTCCTACGAGCAGTACTTC
-,-,TRBV30,TRBJ2-5,CAWSLGLARETQYF,TGTGCCTGGAGTTTAGGGTTAGCGAGGGAGACCCAGTACTTC
-,-,TRBV6-5,TRBJ2-5,CASSSELAGETQYF,TGTGCCAGCAGTTCCGAACTAGCCGGAGAGACCCAGTACTTC
-,-,TRBV6-1,TRBJ1-5,CASTRRGGNQPQHF,TGTGCCAGCACGAGGAGAGGGGGTAATCAGCCCCAGCATTTT
once,-,TRBV7-6,TRBJ1-2,CASSLGEDYGYTF,TGTGCCAGCAGCTTAGGAGAGGACTATGGCTACACCTTC